The text below deals with one T cell receptor (beta chain). The CDR3 has 19 residues. CDR1 is KGHDR and CDR2 is SFDVKD in the germline V gene. J was trimmed by 3 bases and V by 2 bases; bases with no gene match: 12. This specimen comes from a study of control samples from healthy donors and cancer patients. Measured with immunoSEQ multiplex PCR; TCRdb has only the in-frame clones, and not every one. The sample shows about 110,000 clones, roughly 90% of them seen only once. The receptor was derived from a woman under 30 in good health. The sequencing sample was made of blood. The V call is TRBV24-1, the J call TRBJ2-4; 10 bases line up with TRBD1. DNA of the CDR3: TGTGCCACCAGTGATTCCACGGGACGGGACAGGGGTGTCAAAAACATTCAGTACTTC. This sequence encodes CATSDSTGRDRGVKNIQYF.